This T cell receptor beta chain was identified in a study of human T cells and chemical hapten exposure (dated by TCRdb to the early 2020s). General notes on the study: For sensitization, 2% DPC in acetone was applied to a roughly 2 cm by roughly 2 cm area of upper inner arm skin. The mostly female patient cohort included alopecia areata with under or over 50% scalp involvement, alopecia totalis and alopecia universalis. The study tracked peripheral blood TCR repertoire changes in vivo during primary and secondary sensitization to the hapten diphenylcyclopropenone (DPC) in alopecia patients. From each blood RNA sample, both TCR alpha and TCR beta chains were sequenced. Throughout the study period of 20 to 25 weeks, patients also received therapeutic DPC doses to the scalp every week. Patch tests used Finn chambers with 0.01% DPC on the upper back, scored after 6 days by International Contact Dermatitis Research Group standards. Around 29 alopecia patients provided blood for TCR sequencing at one to four time points (pre-sensitization, 2, 6 and 24 weeks). Blood samples were taken from patients before sensitization (week 0) and then at 2, 6 and about 24 weeks after DPC sensitization. Libraries were pooled for sequencing, and variation in per-sample TCR yields was attributed mainly to small differences in library volumes within the pool.

The CDR3 contains 16 residues, cysteine and phenylalanine counted. The sequence is cut down to CDR3 DNA, 48 bases in frame from base 1. CDR1 MDHEN and CDR2 SYDVKM were looked up in the germline V gene. There are a few counts of this clonotype. The antigen it binds to is not known. One junction end disagrees with the germline gene, perhaps due to a read error. The library was made by RACE. TCRdb lists the instrument as NextSeq 500. During library preparation, unique molecular identifiers were attached to individual cDNA molecules so that TCRs could be counted in a quantitative, reproducible way. On the authors' methods: Samples had a median of approximately 96,000 TCRs, with a range from roughly 23,224 to 750,000. V, J and CDR3 annotation of the TCR reads was carried out using the Decombinator software suite. For the PS versus PT1 abundance plots, all samples were subsampled to the same number of TCRs (28,000). Expanded TCRs were defined as absent before sensitization and observed at least eight times at the 2-week time point. TCRdb redid the processing of the public reads, applying fastp at Q25 and MiXCR, and retained in-frame beta chains. Rows with a matching CDR3 protein are joined into one entry that keeps the most common DNA and genes. V and J calls and clone size were set by TCRdb, not the authors. In this sample the table shows 40,000 to 50,000 distinct CDR3 sequences, about 4% of which occur a single time. The ten top clones hold approximately 24% of the sample.

Results the study describes overall, beyond this receptor: Because all patients had alopecia, a presumed autoimmune disease, the immune response of the patients might differ from that of healthy individuals. DPC sensitization did not change how many TCRs were above 1 in 1000 frequency, and no evidence was found of alterations in global repertoire structure. Repeated subsampling changed both the strength of the expansion versus patch-test correlation and the threshold at which the correlation became significant. A positive correlation was found between the number of PT1 expanded TCRs and patch test score, with significance reached at thresholds 8, 16 and 32 but not 4. Significantly more large CDR3 similarity clusters were formed by expanded TCRs than by pre-sensitization or healthy control sets, consistent with antigen-driven responses.

Taken with the paper, the label for time point translates to: patch test 1, 2 weeks after DPC sensitization. The treatment or condition label for this specimen denotes: therapeutic diphenylcyclopropenone sensitization with weekly scalp DPC. Total RNA was isolated from unfractionated whole blood collected in Tempus Blood RNA tubes. At every patch-test visit, the blood draw took place before the patch test was put on. Patients were eligible if aged 18 to 70, diagnosed with alopecia and judged suitable for DPC therapy, and pregnant patients were excluded. This sample comprised whole blood, obtained in connection with sensitization to the hapten diphenylcyclopropenone (DPC). Recombination linked TRBV28 to TRBJ1-4, with 8 bases in between that match TRBD1. This sequence was found in a man aged 50 to 60 with alopecia areata. Some clones in this sample may be carry-over from other donors' samples. The nucleotide sequence is given as TGTGCCAGCGGTTTAACGATACAGGGGGCTAATGAAAAACTGTTTTTT. It specifies CASGLTIQGANEKLFF.